The clone carrying this T cell receptor (beta chain) was picked up one time. Its target is unknown. This entry comes from a study of cytomegalovirus exposure and HLA in healthy donors. Study observations and caveats: According to the study, about 180 TCR beta chains were cytomegalovirus-associated. Whilst most TCR sequences proved rare, a subset of public TCRs occurred across many donors.

The CDR3 runs 14 residues. V was shortened by 4 bases and J by 2 bases, with 11 bases between the two germline ends. CDR1 is SEHNR, CDR2 FQNEAQ, per germline (reference sequence). Libraries were prepared by immunoSEQ multiplex PCR; TCRdb keeps only in-frame clonotypes and omits some of them. The sample carries 130,000 to 150,000 clones, 84% recorded once. This clonotype was obtained from a woman aged 30 to 39 in good health and CMV-seronegative. Sequenced sample: PBMCs. The chain joins TRBV7-9 to TRBJ1-2; D ambiguous. The CDR3 bases are TGTGCCAGCAGCTCCGGGCGGGGAAACTATGGCTACACCTTC. Its protein product is CASSSGRGNYGYTF.